The 26 T cell receptor beta chains below come from one sample, sequenced in a study of human T cells and chemical hapten exposure. TCRdb fed the 5' RACE reads into MiXCR, producing one record per CDR3 protein. The sample gives about 140,000 distinct CDR3 sequences, 4.1% of which show up once; over 1.1% is in the top ten. Whole blood, unfractionated, served as the material for total RNA extraction. These receptors were obtained from a female donor in good health.

There are many counts of this clonotype. Mismatch with germline at one junction end may stem from a read error. The V call is TRBV20-1, the J call TRBJ2-7, with D perhaps assigned TRBD1 or TRBD2 (5 bases each). Germline V gene data show CDR1 as DFQATT and CDR2 as SNEGSKA (reference sequence). This CDR3 region has 14 residues. The CDR3 reads CSAVLSGRSYGQYF. In DNA form, the CDR3 reads TGCAGTGCTGTATTATCGGGACGGAGCTACGGGCAGTACTTC.

This clonotype was recorded at least ten times. V is TRBV18 and J is TRBJ2-3; 9 nucleotides agree with TRBD1. J was trimmed by 1 base and V by 3 bases; bases with no gene match: 2. The length of the CDR3 is 15 residues. Germline values: CDR1 KGHSH, CDR2 LQKENI. CDR3 bases: TGTGCCAGCTCACCCCGGGACAGGGGCACAGATACGCAGTATTTT. It specifies CASSPRDRGTDTQYF. Together with reference TRBV18 and TRBJ2-3, the CDR3 gives the full variable domain: NAGVMQNPRHLVRRRGQEARLRCSPMKGHSHVYWYRQLPEEGLKFMVYLQKENIIDESGMPKERFSAEFPKEGPSILRIQQVVRGDSAAYFCASSPRDRGTDTQYFGPGTRLTVL.

There are many counts of this clonotype. This sequence joins TRBV9 and TRBJ2-3, with D tentatively TRBD2 (6 bases). The V gene lost 0 bases and the J gene lost 3 bases, with 11 bases spanning the gap. The length of the CDR3 is 15 residues. Germline V gene sequence: CDR1 SGDLS, CDR2 YYNGEE. The CDR3, as DNA: TGTGCCAGCAGCGTAGGTTTAGCGGAAACAGATACGCAGTATTTT. Translation: CASSVGLAETDTQYF.

A few counts support this clonotype. The rearrangement uses TRBV5-5 and TRBJ1-4, with D unclear. CDR3 size: 12 residues. Trimming pared 5 bases from V and 5 bases from J, leaving 7 bases between. CDR1 is SGHKS, CDR2 YYEKEE, per germline (reference sequence). CDR3 region: CASRGGNEKLFF. For the CDR3, the DNA is TGTGCCAGCAGGGGAGGGAATGAAAAACTGTTTTTT. The full variable domain, rest sourced from reference TRBV5-5 and TRBJ1-4, is DAGVTQSPTHLIKTRGQQVTLRCSPISGHKSVSWYQQVLGQGPQFIFQYYEKEERGRGNFPDRFSARQFPNYSSELNVNALLLGDSALYLCASRGGNEKLFFGSGTQLSVL.

In this sample, this clonotype turned up a few times. The J gene is TRBJ2-5, the V gene TRBV7-7; D ambiguous. The CDR3 totals 16 residues. Germline lookup yields CDR1 SSHAT and CDR2 FNYEAQ (reference sequence). Trimming left V 0 bases short and J 2 bases short, with 13 bases between. The CDR3 region is CASSLAGFGDQETQYF. The CDR3 DNA sequence: TGTGCCAGCAGCTTAGCGGGGTTTGGGGATCAAGAGACCCAGTACTTC.

This clonotype was observed at least ten times. V usage is TRBV6-6 and J usage is TRBJ1-3; no reliable D call. CDR3 length equals 13 residues. Per the germline V gene, CDR1 is MNHNY and CDR2 is SVGAGI (reference sequence). V was shortened by 8 bases and J by 0 bases, with 8 bases between the two germline ends. DNA for the CDR3: TGTGCCAGCCCGTCGGGCTCTGGAAACACCATATATTTT. As protein: CASPSGSGNTIYF.

This clonotype was found a few times. The chain is built from TRBV19 and TRBJ2-7; D remains ambiguous. Trimming removed 5 bases at V and 0 bases at J, with 11 bases between. This CDR3 has 14 amino acids. CDR1 and CDR2 from the germline V gene are LNHDA and SQIVND (reference sequence). The CDR3 nucleotides read TGTGCCAGTAGTGAGGACGTCCTCTCCTACGAGCAGTACTTC. It is translated as CASSEDVLSYEQYF.

This clonotype was seen a handful of times. V and J are TRBV29-1 and TRBJ1-2, with TRBD1 as a possible D gene (6 bases). Germline CDR1 SQVTM, CDR2 ANQGSEA. V shed 6 bases and J shed 8 bases, with 22 bases lying between them. The CDR3 runs to 14 residues. This chain's CDR3 is CSVGERTETTGYTF. The CDR3 DNA sequence: TGCAGCGTCGGCGAGAGGACAGAGACTACGGGCTACACCTTC.

This clonotype appeared many times. The gene calls are TRBV7-9 and TRBJ2-1; 10 nucleotides line up with TRBD2. CDR3 length equals 17 residues. Germline loops: CDR1 SEHNR, CDR2 FQNEAQ (reference sequence). V trimming: 5 bases; J trimming: 13 bases; junction bases outside the gene matches: 20. This CDR3 reads CASSRLVPGLAGAEQFF. DNA for the CDR3: TGTGCCAGCAGCCGCTTAGTCCCGGGGCTAGCGGGGGCGGAACAGTTCTTC.

The chain is built from TRBV7-9 and TRBJ2-3; D gene unclear. Germline values: CDR1 SEHNR, CDR2 FQNEAQ (reference sequence). The CDR3 spans 14 residues. Trimming left V 2 bases short and J 0 bases short, with 6 bases between. The chain's CDR3 is CASSLYQSTDTQYF. As DNA, the CDR3 is TGTGCCAGCAGCTTATACCAGAGCACAGATACGCAGTATTTT.

CDR3 nucleotide sequence: TGTGCCAGCAGTTTGGCTTTGCCCAGGGGGGGTTACAATGAGCAGTTCTTC. Amino acid sequence: CASSLALPRGGYNEQFF. V and J are TRBV27 and TRBJ2-1; D may match TRBD1 or TRBD2 (7 bases each). Deletions cut 3 bases from V and 4 bases from J, with 19 bases between. The CDR3 totals 17 residues. The germline CDR1 and CDR2 sequences are MNHEY and SMNVEV (reference sequence).

This clonotype came up many times. The chain uses TRBV10-3 and TRBJ2-5; D gene uncertain. V was shortened by 3 bases and J by 2 bases, with 4 bases between the two germline ends. Germline CDR1 reads ENHRY; CDR2 reads SYGVKD. This CDR3 region has 12 residues. CDR3 bases: TGTGCCATCAGTGAAGTTCAAGAGACCCAGTACTTC. This translates into CAISEVQETQYF.

Concerning this clonotype: This may arise from a read error, as a much more abundant clone is one base away. This chain uses TRBV3-1 with TRBJ2-1; no definite D call. This CDR3 has 13 amino acids. The germline gives CDR1 LGHDT, CDR2 YNNKEL (reference sequence). V gave up 2 bases and J gave up 7 bases, with 9 bases separating them. The chain's CDR3 is CASSQRRANEQFF. The CDR3 DNA follows: TGTGCCAGCAGCCAAAGACGAGCAAATGAGCAGTTCTTC.

This clonotype was counted a few times. The chain recombines TRBV12-3 or TRBV12-4 with TRBJ2-3, with 8 bases fitting TRBD2. This CDR3 contains 17 residues. V was pared by 8 bases and J by 3 bases, with 16 bases of the junction left unmatched. The CDR3 is CASGLRGWRGVTDTQYF. The CDR3 DNA reads as TGTGCCAGCGGCCTCCGAGGGTGGCGGGGGGTGACAGATACGCAGTATTTT.

As to this clonotype: Given a much more abundant clone one base away, this may be a read error. This chain links TRBV6-5 with TRBJ1-1; a possible D gene is TRBD1 (6 bases). Germline values: CDR1 MNHEY, CDR2 SVGAGI. There are 13 residues in the CDR3. V was pared by 5 bases and J by 4 bases, with 11 bases between. CDR3 in DNA: TGTGCCAGCAGTGAGGGGGAGAGCACTGAAGCTTTCTTT. Its translation: CASSEGESTEAFF.

This clonotype has ten or more counts. This chain links TRBV12-3 or TRBV12-4 with TRBJ2-3, with TRBD2 identical over 10 bases. Trimming cost V 5 bases and J 4 bases; bases outside gene matches: 6. This CDR3 comprises 15 residues. CDR3 sequence reads: CASSPDSGGADTQYF. The CDR3 DNA reads as TGTGCCAGCAGTCCAGACAGCGGGGGGGCAGATACGCAGTATTTT.

This sequence joins TRBV5-6 and TRBJ2-7; 9 bases are shared with TRBD1. The CDR3 extends over 14 amino acids. Germline V gene lookup returns CDR1 SGHDT and CDR2 YYEEEE. The V gene end was trimmed by 5 bases and the J gene end by 7 bases; junction bases not matched to a gene: 10. The CDR3 loop reads CASSLTGTGREQYF. In nucleotides, the CDR3 is TGTGCCAGCAGTTTGACCGGGACAGGGAGGGAGCAGTACTTC.

This clonotype was observed at least ten times. This chain joins TRBV29-1 and TRBJ1-4; 9 positions agree with TRBD1. CDR1 and CDR2 (germline): SQVTM, ANQGSEA. The CDR3 runs 13 residues. The junction had 10 bases not matched to a gene; V was cut back by 4 bases and J by 13 bases. The DNA for the CDR3 is TGCAGCGTTGTAGGCACAGGGGGCCAAGGACTGTTTTTT. Amino acids: CSVVGTGGQGLFF.

With regard to this clonotype: A much bigger clone sits one base away, suggesting this may be a read error. CDR3 nucleotide sequence: TGCAGCGTGGGCGACAGCGTCTCTGGAAACACCATATATTTT. It specifies CSVGDSVSGNTIYF. The V gene is TRBV29-1, the J gene TRBJ1-3; maybe TRBD1 (5 bases). The V and J ends lost 6 bases and 0 bases respectively, with 12 bases between them. This CDR3 region has 14 residues. The germline gives CDR1 SQVTM, CDR2 ANQGSEA.

There are many counts of this clonotype. The J gene is TRBJ2-7, the V gene TRBV5-1, with TRBD1 matching over 8 bases. CDR1 SGHRS and CDR2 YFSETQ come from the germline V gene. The V gene end was trimmed by 4 bases and the J gene end by 5 bases; junction bases not matched to a gene: 5. The CDR3 has 13 amino acids. CDR3 sequence (DNA): TGCGCCAGCAGCCGACAGGGACAGGACGAGCAGTACTTC. Its protein is CASSRQGQDEQYF.

Ten or more counts support this clonotype. The chain combines TRBV5-4 with TRBJ1-2, with D perhaps TRBD1 (5 bases). In germline, CDR1 is SGHNT, CDR2 YYREEE (reference sequence). Trimming removed 1 base from V and 4 bases from J, with 14 bases in between. The CDR3 contains 15 residues. The CDR3 here is CASSLTLGVGYGYTF. The CDR3 DNA sequence: TGTGCCAGCAGCTTGACGTTGGGGGTTGGCTATGGCTACACCTTC.

This clonotype was seen more than once but under ten times. The chain carries TRBV20-1 and TRBJ1-2; the match to TRBD1 covers 10 bases. The CDR3 is made up of 16 amino acids. The germline gives CDR1 DFQATT, CDR2 SNEGSKA (reference sequence). The ends lost 0 bases at V and 6 bases at J; junction bases unmatched: 10. CDR3 DNA: TGCAGTGCTAGAGACTTCGACAGGGGGCGGGGCGATGGCTACACCTTC. It is translated as CSARDFDRGRGDGYTF.

This clonotype came up many times. CDR3 in amino acids: CASSEYRGDKPNEQFF. CDR3 bases: TGTGCCAGCAGTGAATATAGAGGAGATAAACCAAATGAGCAGTTCTTC. The chain carries TRBV25-1 and TRBJ2-1; D not certain. Trimming stripped 0 bases from V and 7 bases from J, with 16 bases between. Germline assignment: CDR1 MGHDK and CDR2 SYGVNS. The CDR3 contains 16 residues. Based on the CDR3 plus reference TRBV25-1 and TRBJ2-1, the full variable domain is EADIYQTPRYLVIGTGKKITLECSQTMGHDKMYWYQQDPGMELHLIHYSYGVNSTEKGDLSSESTVSRIRTEHFPLTLESARPSHTSQYLCASSEYRGDKPNEQFFGPGTRLTVL.

This clonotype was seen many times. The J gene is TRBJ1-1, the V gene TRBV7-2, with D possibly TRBD1 on 5 matching bases. Trimming took off 1 base at V and 4 bases at J, with 13 bases between the two ends. The CDR3 totals 15 residues. Germline loops: CDR1 SGHTA, CDR2 FQGNSA. The CDR3 loop is CASSLGGSGGTEAFF. The CDR3 nucleotides read TGTGCCAGCAGCTTAGGGGGGAGTGGTGGCACTGAAGCTTTCTTT.

The sample holds many counts of this clonotype. The rearrangement uses TRBV28 and TRBJ1-2; TRBD1 matches 7 bases. From germline, CDR1 is MDHEN and CDR2 SYDVKM. The CDR3 is 16 amino acids. The trim removed 2 bases at V and 0 bases at J, leaving 6 bases unmatched. CDR3 sequence: CASSLRVGQSNYGYTF. CDR3 sequence (DNA): TGTGCCAGCAGTTTAAGGGTGGGACAGTCTAACTATGGCTACACCTTC.

This clonotype appeared many times. This chain joins TRBV18 and TRBJ1-3; D call uncertain. Germline V gene lookup returns CDR1 KGHSH and CDR2 LQKENI. V lost 5 bases and J 3 bases, leaving 14 bases between the germline ends. CDR3 size: 15 residues. CDR3: CASSVESSYGNTIYF. In DNA, the CDR3 is TGTGCCAGCTCAGTGGAATCGTCGTATGGAAACACCATATATTTT.